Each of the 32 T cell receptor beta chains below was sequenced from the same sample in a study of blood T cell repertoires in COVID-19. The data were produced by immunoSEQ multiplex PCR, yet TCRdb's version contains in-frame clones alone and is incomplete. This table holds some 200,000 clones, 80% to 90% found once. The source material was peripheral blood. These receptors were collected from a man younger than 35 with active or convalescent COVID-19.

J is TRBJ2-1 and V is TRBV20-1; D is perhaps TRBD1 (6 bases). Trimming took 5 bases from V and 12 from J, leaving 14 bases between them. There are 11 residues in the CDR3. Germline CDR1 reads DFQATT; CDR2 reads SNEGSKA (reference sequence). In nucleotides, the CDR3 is TGCAGTGCTGGGGACGGACAGAGGCAGTTCTTC. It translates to CSAGDGQRQFF.

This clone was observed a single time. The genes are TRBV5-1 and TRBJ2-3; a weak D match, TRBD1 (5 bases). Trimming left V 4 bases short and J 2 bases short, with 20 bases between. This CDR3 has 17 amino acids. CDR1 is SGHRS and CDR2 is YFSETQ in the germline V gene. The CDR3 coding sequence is TGCGCCAGCAGCAGAATAGGGGCCTTAATTATCACAGATACGCAGTATTTT. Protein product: CASSRIGALIITDTQYF.

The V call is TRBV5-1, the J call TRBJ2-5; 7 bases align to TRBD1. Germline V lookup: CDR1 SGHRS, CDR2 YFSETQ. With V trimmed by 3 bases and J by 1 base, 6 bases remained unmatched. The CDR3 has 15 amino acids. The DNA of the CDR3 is TGCGCCAGCAGCTCGCAAGGGGGCAGCCAAGAGACCCAGTACTTC. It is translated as CASSSQGGSQETQYF. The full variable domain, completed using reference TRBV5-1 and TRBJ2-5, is KAGVTQTPRYLIKTRGQQVTLSCSPISGHRSVSWYQQTPGQGLQFLFEYFSETQRNKGNFPGRFSGRQFSNSRSEMNVSTLELGDSALYLCASSSQGGSQETQYFGPGTRLLVL.

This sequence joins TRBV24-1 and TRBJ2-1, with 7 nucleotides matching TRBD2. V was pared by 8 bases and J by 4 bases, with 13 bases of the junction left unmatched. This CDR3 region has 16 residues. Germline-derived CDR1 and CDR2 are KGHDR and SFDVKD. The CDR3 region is CATKGRGMSDYNEQFF. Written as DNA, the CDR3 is TGTGCCACCAAGGGGCGGGGGATGTCTGATTACAATGAGCAGTTCTTC.

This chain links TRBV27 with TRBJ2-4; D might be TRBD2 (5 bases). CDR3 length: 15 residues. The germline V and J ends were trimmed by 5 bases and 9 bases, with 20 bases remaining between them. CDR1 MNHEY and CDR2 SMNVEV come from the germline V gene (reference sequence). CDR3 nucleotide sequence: TGTGCCAGCAGTGGATCCGGCCTCGGAGAGGGCATTCAGTACTTC. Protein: CASSGSGLGEGIQYF.

The CDR3 is CATRDGSNDWNTEAFF. The CDR3 DNA follows: TGTGCCACCAGAGACGGTTCTAATGACTGGAACACTGAAGCTTTCTTT. This rearrangement joins TRBV15 to TRBJ1-1; D gene unclear. Per germline, CDR1 LNHNV and CDR2 YYDKDF (reference sequence). The CDR3 is 16 amino acids. Between the trimmed V and J ends, which lost 6 bases and 1 base, there was a span of 18 bases.

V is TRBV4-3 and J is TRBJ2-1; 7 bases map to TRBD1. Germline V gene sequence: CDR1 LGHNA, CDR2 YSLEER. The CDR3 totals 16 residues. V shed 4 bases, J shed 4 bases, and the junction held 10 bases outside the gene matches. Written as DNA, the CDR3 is TGCGCCAGCAGCCGAGTAGCCGGGACAGAATACAATGAGCAGTTCTTC. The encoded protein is CASSRVAGTEYNEQFF.

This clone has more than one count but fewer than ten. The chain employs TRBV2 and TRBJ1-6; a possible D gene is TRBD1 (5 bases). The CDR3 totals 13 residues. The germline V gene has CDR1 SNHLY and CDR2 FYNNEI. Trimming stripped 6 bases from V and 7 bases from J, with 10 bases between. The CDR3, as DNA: TGTGCCAGCAGCGACAGCGAGAATTCACCCCTCCACTTT. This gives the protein CASSDSENSPLHF.

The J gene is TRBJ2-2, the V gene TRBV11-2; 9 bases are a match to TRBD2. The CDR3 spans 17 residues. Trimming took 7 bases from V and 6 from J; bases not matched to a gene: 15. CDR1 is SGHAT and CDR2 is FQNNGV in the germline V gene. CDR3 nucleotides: TGTGCCAGCACCCCCGGCGGGGGGGCAGGTTTTCCCGGGGAGCTGTTTTTT. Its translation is CASTPGGGAGFPGELFF.

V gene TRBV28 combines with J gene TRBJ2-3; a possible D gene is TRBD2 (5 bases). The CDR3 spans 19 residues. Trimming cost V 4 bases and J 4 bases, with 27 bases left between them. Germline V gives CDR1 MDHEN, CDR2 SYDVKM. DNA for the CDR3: TGTGCCAGCAGTTCCCAATACCTGGACTCGCTCGGCAGCGCAGATACGCAGTATTTT. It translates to CASSSQYLDSLGSADTQYF.

CDR3 region: CASSPGTGQSYNEQFF. CDR3 sequence (DNA): TGTGCCAGCAGCCCGGGGACAGGGCAGTCCTACAATGAGCAGTTCTTC. J is TRBJ2-1 and V is TRBV7-8; 9 bases line up with TRBD1. This CDR3 region has 16 residues. Trimming at V came to 5 bases and at J to 1 base, leaving 6 bases not matched to a gene. The germline V gene encodes CDR1 SGHVS and CDR2 FQNEAQ.

The DNA of the CDR3 is TGTGCCAGCAGCAAAAAGGGGGACACCCCATCCGCCGGGGAGCTGTTTTTT. Its protein product is CASSKKGDTPSAGELFF. This chain connects TRBV21-1 to TRBJ2-2; the table assigns TRBD1, which was not confirmed against the DNA. TRBV21-1 is tagged as a pseudogene. The CDR3 has 17 residues.

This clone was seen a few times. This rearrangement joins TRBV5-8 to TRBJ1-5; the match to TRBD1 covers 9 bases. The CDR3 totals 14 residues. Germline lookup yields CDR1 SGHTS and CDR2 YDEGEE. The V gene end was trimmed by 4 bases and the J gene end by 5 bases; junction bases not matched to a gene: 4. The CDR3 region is CASSPGQGDQPQHF. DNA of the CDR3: TGTGCCAGCAGCCCGGGACAGGGCGATCAGCCCCAGCATTTT. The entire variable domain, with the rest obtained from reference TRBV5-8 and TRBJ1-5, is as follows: EAGVTQSPTHLIKTRGQQATLRCSPISGHTSVYWYQQALGLGLQFLLWYDEGEERNRGNFPPRFSGRQFPNYSSELNVNALELEDSALYLCASSPGQGDQPQHFGDGTRLSIL.

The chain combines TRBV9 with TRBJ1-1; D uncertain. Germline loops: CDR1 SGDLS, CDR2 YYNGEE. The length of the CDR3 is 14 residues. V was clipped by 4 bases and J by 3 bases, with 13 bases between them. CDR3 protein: CASSPPHSYTEAFF. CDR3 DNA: TGTGCCAGCAGCCCCCCCCACAGCTACACTGAAGCTTTCTTT.

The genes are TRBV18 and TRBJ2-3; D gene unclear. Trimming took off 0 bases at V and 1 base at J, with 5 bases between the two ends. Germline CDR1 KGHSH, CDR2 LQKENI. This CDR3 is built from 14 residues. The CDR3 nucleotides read TGTGCCAGCTCACCACCCTCCCGCACAGATACGCAGTATTTT. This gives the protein CASSPPSRTDTQYF.

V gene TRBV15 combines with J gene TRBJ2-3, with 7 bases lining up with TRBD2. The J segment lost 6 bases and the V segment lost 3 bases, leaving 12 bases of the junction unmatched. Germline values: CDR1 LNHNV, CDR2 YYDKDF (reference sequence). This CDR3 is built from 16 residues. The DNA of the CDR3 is TGTGCCACCAGCAGTATTGTGGGAGGGCCAGGGGATACGCAGTATTTT. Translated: CATSSIVGGPGDTQYF. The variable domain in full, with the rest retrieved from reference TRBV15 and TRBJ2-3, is DAMVIQNPRYQVTQFGKPVTLSCSQTLNHNVMYWYQQKSSQAPKLLFHYYDKDFNNEADTPDNFQSRRPNTSFCFLDIRSPGLGDTAMYLCATSSIVGGPGDTQYFGPGTRLTVL.

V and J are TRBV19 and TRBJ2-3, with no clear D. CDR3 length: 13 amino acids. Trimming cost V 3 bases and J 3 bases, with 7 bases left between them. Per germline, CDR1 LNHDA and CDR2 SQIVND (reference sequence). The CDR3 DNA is TGTGCCAGTAGTATTACAGTTACAGATACGCAGTATTTT. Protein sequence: CASSITVTDTQYF.

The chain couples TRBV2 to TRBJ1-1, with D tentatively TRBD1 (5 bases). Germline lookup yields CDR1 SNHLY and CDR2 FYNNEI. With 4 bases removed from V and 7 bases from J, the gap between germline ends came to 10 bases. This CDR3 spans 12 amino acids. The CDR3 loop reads CASSVGPGEAFF. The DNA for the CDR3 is TGTGCCAGCAGTGTGGGGCCAGGTGAAGCTTTCTTT.

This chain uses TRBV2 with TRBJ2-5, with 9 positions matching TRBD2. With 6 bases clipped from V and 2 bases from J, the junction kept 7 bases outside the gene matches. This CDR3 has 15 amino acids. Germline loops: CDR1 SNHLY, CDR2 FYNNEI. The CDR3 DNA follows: TGTGCCAGCAGGGTTAGCGGGAGCCCTCAAGAGACCCAGTACTTC. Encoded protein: CASRVSGSPQETQYF.

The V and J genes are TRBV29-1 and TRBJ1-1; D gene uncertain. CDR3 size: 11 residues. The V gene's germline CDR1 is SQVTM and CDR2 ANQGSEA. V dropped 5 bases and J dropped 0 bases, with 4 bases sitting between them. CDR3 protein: CSVSVNTEAFF. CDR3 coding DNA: TGCAGCGTTAGCGTGAACACTGAAGCTTTCTTT.

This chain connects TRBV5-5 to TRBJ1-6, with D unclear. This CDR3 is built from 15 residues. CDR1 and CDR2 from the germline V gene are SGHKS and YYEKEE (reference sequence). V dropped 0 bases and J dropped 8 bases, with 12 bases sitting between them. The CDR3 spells CASSLVSSFDSPLHF. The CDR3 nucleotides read TGTGCCAGCAGCTTGGTTTCCTCGTTCGATTCACCCCTCCACTTT.

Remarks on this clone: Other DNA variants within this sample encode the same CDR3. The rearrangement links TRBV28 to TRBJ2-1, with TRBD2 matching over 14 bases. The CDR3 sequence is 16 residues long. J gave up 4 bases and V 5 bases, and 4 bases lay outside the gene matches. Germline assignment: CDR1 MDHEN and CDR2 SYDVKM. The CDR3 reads CASSPGLAGGYNEQFF. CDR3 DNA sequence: TGTGCCAGCAGTCCCGGACTAGCGGGAGGTTACAATGAGCAGTTCTTC.

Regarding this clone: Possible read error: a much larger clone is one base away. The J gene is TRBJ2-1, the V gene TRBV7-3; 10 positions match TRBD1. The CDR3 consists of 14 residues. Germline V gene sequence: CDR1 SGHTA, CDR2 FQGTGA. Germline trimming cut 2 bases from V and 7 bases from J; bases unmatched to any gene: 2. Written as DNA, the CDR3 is TGTGCCAGCAGCTTAGGGACAGGGGTGAATGAGCAGTTCTTC. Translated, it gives CASSLGTGVNEQFF.

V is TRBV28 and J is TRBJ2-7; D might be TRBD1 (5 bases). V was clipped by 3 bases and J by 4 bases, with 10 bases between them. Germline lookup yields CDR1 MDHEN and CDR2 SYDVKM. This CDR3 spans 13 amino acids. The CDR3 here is CASSFRVGYEQYV. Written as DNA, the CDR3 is TGTGCCAGCAGTTTCAGGGTTGGGTACGAGCAGTACGTC.

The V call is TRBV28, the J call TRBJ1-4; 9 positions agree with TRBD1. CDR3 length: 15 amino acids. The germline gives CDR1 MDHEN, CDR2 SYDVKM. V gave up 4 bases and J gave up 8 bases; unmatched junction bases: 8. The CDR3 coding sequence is TGTGCCAGCAGTTCGGTACAGGGGGCTCTCGAAAAACTGTTTTTT. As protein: CASSSVQGALEKLFF.

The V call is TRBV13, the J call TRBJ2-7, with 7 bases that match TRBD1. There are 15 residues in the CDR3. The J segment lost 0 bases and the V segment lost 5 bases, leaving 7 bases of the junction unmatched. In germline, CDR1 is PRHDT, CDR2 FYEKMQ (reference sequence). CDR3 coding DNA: TGTGCCAGCAGCCCGAAGACAGGGCTCTCCTACGAGCAGTACTTC. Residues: CASSPKTGLSYEQYF.

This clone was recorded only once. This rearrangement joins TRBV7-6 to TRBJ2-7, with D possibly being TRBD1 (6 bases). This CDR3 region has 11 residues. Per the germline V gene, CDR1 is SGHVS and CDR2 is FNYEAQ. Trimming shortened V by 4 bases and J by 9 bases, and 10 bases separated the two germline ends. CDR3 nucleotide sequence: TGTGCCAGCAGCTGGGGGCCAGGGCAGTACTTC. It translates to CASSWGPGQYF.

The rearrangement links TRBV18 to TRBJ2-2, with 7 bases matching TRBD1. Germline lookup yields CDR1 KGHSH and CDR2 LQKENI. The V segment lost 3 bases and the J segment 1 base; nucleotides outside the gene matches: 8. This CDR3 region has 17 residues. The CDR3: CASSPSQGTVNTGELFF. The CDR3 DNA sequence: TGTGCCAGCTCACCGAGTCAGGGGACAGTGAACACCGGGGAGCTGTTTTTT.

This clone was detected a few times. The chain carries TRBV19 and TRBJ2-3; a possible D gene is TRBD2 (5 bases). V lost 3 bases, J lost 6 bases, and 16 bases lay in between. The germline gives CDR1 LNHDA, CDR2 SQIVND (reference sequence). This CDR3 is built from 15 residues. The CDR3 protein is CASSMWGERRDTQYF. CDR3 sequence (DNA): TGTGCCAGTAGTATGTGGGGAGAGAGACGGGATACGCAGTATTTT.

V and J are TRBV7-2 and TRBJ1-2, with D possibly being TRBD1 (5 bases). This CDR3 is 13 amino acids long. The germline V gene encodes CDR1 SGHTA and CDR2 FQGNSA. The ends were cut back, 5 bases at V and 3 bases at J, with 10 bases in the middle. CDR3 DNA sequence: TGTGCCAGCAGCATGGACACCTACTATGGCTACACCTTC. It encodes CASSMDTYYGYTF.

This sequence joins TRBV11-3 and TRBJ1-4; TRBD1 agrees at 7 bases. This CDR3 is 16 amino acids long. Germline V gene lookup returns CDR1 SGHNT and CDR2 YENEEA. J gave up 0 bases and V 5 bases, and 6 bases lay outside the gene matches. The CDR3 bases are TGTGCCAGCAGCATACAGGGGTCTGCAACTAATGAAAAACTGTTTTTT. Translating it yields CASSIQGSATNEKLFF.

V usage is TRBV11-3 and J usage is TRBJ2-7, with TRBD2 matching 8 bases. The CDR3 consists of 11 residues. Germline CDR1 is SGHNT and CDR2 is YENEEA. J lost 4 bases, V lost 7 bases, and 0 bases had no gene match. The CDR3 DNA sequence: TGTGCCAGCACGGGGGGGTACGAGCAGTACTTC. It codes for CASTGGYEQYF.